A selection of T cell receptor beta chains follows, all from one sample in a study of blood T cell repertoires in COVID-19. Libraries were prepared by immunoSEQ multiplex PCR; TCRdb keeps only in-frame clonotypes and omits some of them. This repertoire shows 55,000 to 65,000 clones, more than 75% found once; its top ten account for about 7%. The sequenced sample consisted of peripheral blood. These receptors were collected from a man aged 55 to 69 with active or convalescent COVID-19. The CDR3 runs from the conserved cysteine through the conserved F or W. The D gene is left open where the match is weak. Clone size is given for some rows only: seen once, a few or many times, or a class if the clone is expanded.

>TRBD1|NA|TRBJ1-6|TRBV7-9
TGTGCCAGCAGCGGGACAGAAAATTCACCCCTCCACTTT
CASSGTENSPLHF
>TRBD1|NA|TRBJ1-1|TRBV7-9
TGTGCCAGCAGCCTAAGACAGGGGATGAACACTGAAGCTTTCTTT
CASSLRQGMNTEAFF
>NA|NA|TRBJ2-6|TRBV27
TGTGCCAGCAGTTCTAAGCCCGGGGGCTCTGGGGCCAACGTCCTGACTTTC
CASSSKPGGSGANVLTF
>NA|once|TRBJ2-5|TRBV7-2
TGTGCCAGCAGCTCCGGGGGGCTAGCGGTAAAAGAGACCCAGTACTTC
CASSSGGLAVKETQYF
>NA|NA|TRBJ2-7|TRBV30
TGTGCCTGGGCCCGGGACACAATTTCCTACGAGCAGTACTTC
CAWARDTISYEQYF
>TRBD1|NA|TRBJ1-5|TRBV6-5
TGTGCCAGCACTGGGACAGGGCCCCAGCCCCAGCATTTT
CASTGTGPQPQHF
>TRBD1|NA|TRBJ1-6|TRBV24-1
TGTGCCACCAGTGACCTCGGGACAGAGGAGGGAAGAAGCTCCTATAATTCACCCCTCCACTTT
CATSDLGTEEGRSSYNSPLHF
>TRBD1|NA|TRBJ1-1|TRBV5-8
TGTGCCAGCAGCTTAAGACAGGGTGGGAACACTGAAGCTTTCTTT
CASSLRQGGNTEAFF
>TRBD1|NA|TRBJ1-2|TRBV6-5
TGTGCCAGCTCCGCCCGGACAGGGAACGGCTACACCTTC
CASSARTGNGYTF
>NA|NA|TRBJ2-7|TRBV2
TGTGCCAGCAGTGGGGACCGGGGGTCCTACGAGCAGTACTTC
CASSGDRGSYEQYF
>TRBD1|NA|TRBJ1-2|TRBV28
TGTGCCAGCAGTTTATCGGACAGGGTCTATGGCTACACCTTC
CASSLSDRVYGYTF
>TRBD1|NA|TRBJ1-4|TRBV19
TGTGCCAGTAGTAGGGGGGACAGCCGTAATGAAAAACTGTTTTTT
CASSRGDSRNEKLFF
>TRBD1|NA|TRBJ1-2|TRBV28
TGTGCCAGCAGTCCCGGGGACAGGGAAAACTATGGCTACACCTTC
CASSPGDRENYGYTF
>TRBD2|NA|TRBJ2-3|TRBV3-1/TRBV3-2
TGTGCCAGCAGGCCAATAAAAGGGGACTACGCTACGCAGTATTTT
CASRPIKGDYATQYF
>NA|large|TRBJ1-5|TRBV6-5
TGTGCCAGCAGTTACTCCCCAAGGCCGGGGGATCAGCCCCAGCATTTT
CASSYSPRPGDQPQHF
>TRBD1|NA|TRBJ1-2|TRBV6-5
TGTGCCAGCAGTTATGACAGGGCAGCCTATGGCTACACCTTC
CASSYDRAAYGYTF
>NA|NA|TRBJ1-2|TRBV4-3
TGCGCCAGCAGCCAAGATCAGGGAGGGGCTGGCTACACCTTC
CASSQDQGGAGYTF
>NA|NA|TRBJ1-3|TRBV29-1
TGCAGCGTTGAAATGAGACATTTATCTGGAAACACCATATATTTT
CSVEMRHLSGNTIYF
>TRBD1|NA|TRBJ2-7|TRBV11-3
TGTGCCAGCAGCTCCGGACAGGGTGGGGCGGGGGAGCAGTACTTC
CASSSGQGGAGEQYF
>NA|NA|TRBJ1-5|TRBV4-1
TGCGCCAGCAGCCAAACCGGGTTCAATAGCAATCAGCCCCAGCATTTT
CASSQTGFNSNQPQHF
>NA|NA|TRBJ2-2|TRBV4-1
TGCGCCAGCAGCCAAGAGGTGGGGGGAGGCCGGACCGGGGAGCTGTTTTTT
CASSQEVGGGRTGELFF
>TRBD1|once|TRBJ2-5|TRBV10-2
TGCGCCAGCAGTGAGTCGAGTACAGGGGGAACCCAGTACTTC
CASSESSTGGTQYF
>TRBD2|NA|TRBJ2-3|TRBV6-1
TGTGCCAGCAGTGAATTTCGGGGGGGCACAGATACGCAGTATTTT
CASSEFRGGTDTQYF
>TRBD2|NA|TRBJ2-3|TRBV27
TGTGCCAGCAGTCCAAGACTAGCGGGAACCGATACGCAGTATTTT
CASSPRLAGTDTQYF
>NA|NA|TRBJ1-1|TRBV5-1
TGCGCCAGCAGCCTGGGCGGGGGCGCGGTTAACACTGAAGCTTTCTTT
CASSLGGGAVNTEAFF
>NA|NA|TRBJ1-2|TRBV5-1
TGCGCCAGCAGCTTGTCGGGGACTCCCGGAGGATATGGCTACACCTTC
CASSLSGTPGGYGYTF
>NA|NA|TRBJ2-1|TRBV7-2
TGTGCCAGCAGCCCCACCTACAATGAGCAGTTCTTC
CASSPTYNEQFF
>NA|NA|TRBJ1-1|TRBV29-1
TGCAGCGTTCAGGGGTCCTACACTGAAGCTTTCTTT
CSVQGSYTEAFF
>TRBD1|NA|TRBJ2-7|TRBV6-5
TGTGCCAGCAAAGGGGACAGTGAGACCTACGAGCAGTACTTC
CASKGDSETYEQYF
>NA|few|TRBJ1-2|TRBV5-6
TGTGCCAGCAGCTTGGGACCGCTAGCTAACTATGGCTACACCTTC
CASSLGPLANYGYTF
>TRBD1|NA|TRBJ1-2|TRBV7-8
TGTGCCAGCAGCTTAATTATGGTCCCGGACAGGCTCCATGGCTACACCTTC
CASSLIMVPDRLHGYTF
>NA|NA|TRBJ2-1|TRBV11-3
TGTGCCAGCAGCTTAGGGACTTACTATGGGAATGAGCAGTTCTTC
CASSLGTYYGNEQFF
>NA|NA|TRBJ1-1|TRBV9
TGTGCCAGCAGCCTACACCTCCGGGACACTGAAGCTTTCTTT
CASSLHLRDTEAFF
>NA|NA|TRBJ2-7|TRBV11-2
TGTGCCAGCAGCTTTGCAGGGTCGGTCTACGAGCAGTACTTC
CASSFAGSVYEQYF
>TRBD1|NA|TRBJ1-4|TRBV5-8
TGTGCCAGCAGCAGGATGGGGACAGGGGGCAATGAAAAACTGTTTTTT
CASSRMGTGGNEKLFF
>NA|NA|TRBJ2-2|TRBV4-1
TGCGCCAGCAGCCAACTACTCAACACCGGGGAGCTGTTTTTT
CASSQLLNTGELFF
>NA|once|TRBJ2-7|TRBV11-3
TGTGCCAGCAGCGCCGGACAGTTCTACGAGCAGTACTTC
CASSAGQFYEQYF
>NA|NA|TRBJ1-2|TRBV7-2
TGTGCCAGCAGCTTCAGACAGAAATATGGCTACACCTTC
CASSFRQKYGYTF
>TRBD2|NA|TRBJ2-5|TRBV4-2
TGTGCCAGCAGCCAAGAACTGGGACTAGCGGGACGGGAGACCCAGTACTTC
CASSQELGLAGRETQYF
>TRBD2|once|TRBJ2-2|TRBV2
TGTGCCAGCAAGGGCGGGAGGGACACCGGGGAGCTGTTTTTT
CASKGGRDTGELFF
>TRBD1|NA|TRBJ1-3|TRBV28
TGTGCCAGCAGCCTACAGGGGGCCTTTGGAAACACCATATATTTT
CASSLQGAFGNTIYF
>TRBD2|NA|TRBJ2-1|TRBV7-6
TGTGCCAGCAGCTTAGGGGGGACTAGCGGCAATGAGCAGTTCTTC
CASSLGGTSGNEQFF
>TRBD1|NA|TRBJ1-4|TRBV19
TGTGCCAGTAGTAATTCCGGGACAGGGGAAGAAAAACTGTTTTTT
CASSNSGTGEEKLFF
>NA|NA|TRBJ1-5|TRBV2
TGTGCCAGCAGCCCCAGAAGCAATCAGCCCCAGCATTTT
CASSPRSNQPQHF
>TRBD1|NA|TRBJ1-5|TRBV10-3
TGTGCCACCCGCCCACAGGGGAGTAGCAATCAGCCCCAGCATTTT
CATRPQGSSNQPQHF
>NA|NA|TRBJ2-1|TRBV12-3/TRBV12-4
TGTGCCAGCAGCACGGACTACGGTGAGCAGTTCTTC
CASSTDYGEQFF
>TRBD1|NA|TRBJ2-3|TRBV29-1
TGCAGCGCCTACCCGACAGGGGATCCCACAGATACGCAGTATTTT
CSAYPTGDPTDTQYF
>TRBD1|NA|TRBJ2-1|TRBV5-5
TGTGCCAGCAGCTTCCGGGACAGCTCCTACAATGAGCAGTTCTTC
CASSFRDSSYNEQFF
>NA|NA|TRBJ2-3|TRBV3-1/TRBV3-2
TGTGCCAGCAGCCAAGTCGGAGGACGGGAGACAGATACGCAGTATTTT
CASSQVGGRETDTQYF
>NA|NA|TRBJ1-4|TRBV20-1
TGCAGTGCTAGTCCTGTGCAACATAAGGGGTACAGTGAAAAACTGTTTTTT
CSASPVQHKGYSEKLFF
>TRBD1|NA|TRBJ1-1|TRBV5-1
TGCGCCAGCAGCTTGGGTAGGGACAGGGGGTTGCACACTGAAGCTTTCTTT
CASSLGRDRGLHTEAFF